A selection of T cell receptor beta chains follows, all from one sample in a study of preoperative IRX-2 immunotherapy in early breast cancer. The protocol was immunoSEQ multiplex PCR, while the TCRdb copy is restricted to in-frame clones and leaves out a portion. Of about 42,000 clones listed, about 72% are singletons. The material was tumor tissue, obtained after IRX-2 immunotherapy. Receptor source: a human donor with breast cancer. Each CDR3 is given with its conserved first and last residue.

len	v_gene	j_gene	CDR3aa
13	TRBV19	TRBJ2-7	CASSPGQAYEQYF
16	TRBV18	TRBJ2-5	CASSPPWLRSGETQYF
15	TRBV12-5	TRBJ1-2	CASGRTTGEVYGYTF
15	TRBV19	TRBJ1-4	CASSITWDTNEKLFF
14	TRBV6-8	TRBJ2-3	CASKSRGLTDTQYF
14	TRBV28	TRBJ1-5	CATQDRGPVQPQHF
16	TRBV6-8	TRBJ2-2	CASSKLGFGRMGELFF
15	TRBV5-1	TRBJ2-3	CASSLSSFSTDTQYF
13	TRBV19	TRBJ1-1	CASTRQGVSEAFF
13	TRBV28	TRBJ1-2	CASRIPGLAGYTF